This TCR beta chain stems from a study of blood T cell repertoires in COVID-19. Study summary: Acute-phase and convalescent COVID-19 samples originated in the United States, Italy and Spain. The cDNA or gDNA used as material had been derived from T cells, B-cell-depleted T cells, or PBMCs.

Original analysis: Amplification of reference gene primers provided the estimated nucleated cell counts. TCRdb's table, derived via immunoSEQ multiplex PCR, lists solely in-frame clones and lacks some. The V and J calls and clone size were taken over from that table, and D and trimming were inferred from the DNA. The sample carries a few hundred thousand clones, about 90% recorded once. CDR1 and CDR2 from the germline V gene are SGHNT and YYREEE (reference sequence). The V end lost 1 base, the J end lost 14 bases, and 10 bases lay between the germline ends. The CDR3 sequence is 11 residues long. This chain links TRBV5-4 with TRBJ2-1; maybe TRBD2 (6 bases). The sequence derives from a man between 18 and 35 years old with active or convalescent COVID-19. Material: peripheral blood. CDR3 sequence (DNA): TGTGCCAGCAGCTTGATGGGGACTGAGTTCTTC. It encodes CASSLMGTEFF.